This TCR beta chain was sequenced during a study of pediatric ulcerative colitis. The rectum was sampled with one to two pinch biopsies at colonoscopy. The CDR3 contains 16 residues. Germline CDR1 reads MGHDK; CDR2 reads SYGVNS. Trimming shortened V by 3 bases and J by 0 bases, and 12 bases separated the two germline ends. The sample holds one count of this clone. The assay was immunoSEQ multiplex PCR, and TCRdb's table has in-frame clones only and misses some. The table includes about 18,000 clones, approximately 80% detected once. This rearrangement joins TRBV25-1 to TRBJ1-5, with D hard to call. The sequence derives from a boy aged 5-17 years who was a control in a study of pediatric ulcerative colitis. Material for sequencing was gut tissue. The CDR3 DNA sequence: TGTGCCAGCAGTGACCAGGACGGGGATAGCAATCAGCCCCAGCATTTT. Residues: CASSDQDGDSNQPQHF. The full variable domain, with the rest looked up from reference TRBV25-1 and TRBJ1-5, is EADIYQTPRYLVIGTGKKITLECSQTMGHDKMYWYQQDPGMELHLIHYSYGVNSTEKGDLSSESTVSRIRTEHFPLTLESARPSHTSQYLCASSDQDGDSNQPQHFGDGTRLSIL.